Described below is a single T cell receptor beta chain sequence and its context. Its antigen remains unidentified. This CDR3 region has 13 residues. Germline assignment: CDR1 GTSNPN and CDR2 SVGIG (reference sequence). PCR was performed using 60 Vbeta and 13 Jbeta primers. Generated by immunoSEQ multiplex PCR, the TCRdb table keeps only in-frame clones and is missing some. The top ten clones hold under 7.5% of a sample with some 110,000 clones, around 76% of them seen once. The source of the sample is a study of cytomegalovirus exposure and HLA in healthy donors. Study findings and constraints: Segments of the TCR beta V type were, in most cases, productive about 90% or about 30% of the time in an earlier analysis.

The TCR was taken from a woman aged 45-59 years in good health and CMV-seropositive. The chain employs TRBV30 and TRBJ2-5; 9 bases fit TRBD2. The J call may be mistaken, given a closer DNA end match to TRBJ2-7. The sample consisted of PBMCs. In nucleotides, the CDR3 is TGTGCCGGGGCGGGGGGGAGGGCCTACGAGCAGTACTTC. Translating gives CAGAGGRAYEQYF.